The clone carrying this T cell receptor beta chain was observed a single time. The sample comes from a study of T cell changes during pregnancy in multiple sclerosis. The repertoire was sequenced with immunoSEQ multiplex PCR; TCRdb's copy has only in-frame clones and lacks some. The sample has about 75,000 clones, about 94% seen once. Sequences were derived from CD4+ T cells from peripheral blood mononuclear cells, sampled after pregnancy. The TCR was taken from a female donor with multiple sclerosis, enrolled in a pregnancy study.

CDR3 loop: CASSRPRGLAVLRSYEQYF. CDR3 nucleotide sequence: TGTGCCAGCAGCCGCCCTCGTGGACTAGCGGTCCTACGCTCCTACGAGCAGTACTTC. V and J are TRBV28 and TRBJ2-7; 10 bases match TRBD2. The junction had 17 bases not matched to a gene; V was cut back by 6 bases and J by 0 bases. The CDR3 length is 19 residues. The germline CDR1 and CDR2 sequences are MDHEN and SYDVKM.